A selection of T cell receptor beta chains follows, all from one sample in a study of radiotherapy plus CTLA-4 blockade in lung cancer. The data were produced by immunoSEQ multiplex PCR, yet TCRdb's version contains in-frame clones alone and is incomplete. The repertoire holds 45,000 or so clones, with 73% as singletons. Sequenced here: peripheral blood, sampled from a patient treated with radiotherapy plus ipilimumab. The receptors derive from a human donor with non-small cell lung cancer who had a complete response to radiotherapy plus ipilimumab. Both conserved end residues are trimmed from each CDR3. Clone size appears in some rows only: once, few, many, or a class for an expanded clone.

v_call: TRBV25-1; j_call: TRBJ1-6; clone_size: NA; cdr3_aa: ASTPGGAGSNSPLH
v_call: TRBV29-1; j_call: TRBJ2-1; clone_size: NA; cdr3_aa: SAETGMDNEQF
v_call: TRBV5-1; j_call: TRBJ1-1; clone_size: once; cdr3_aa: ASSLGAGNTEAF
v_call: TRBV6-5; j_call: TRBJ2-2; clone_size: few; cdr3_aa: ASSYSSLSGELF
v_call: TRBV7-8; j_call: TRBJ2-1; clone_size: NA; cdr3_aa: ASSFTPARFGGSYNEQF
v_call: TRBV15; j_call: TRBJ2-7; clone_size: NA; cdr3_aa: ATSRDYGRAIDEQY
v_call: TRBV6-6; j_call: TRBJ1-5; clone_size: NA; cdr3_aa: ASSYSDRGGQPQH
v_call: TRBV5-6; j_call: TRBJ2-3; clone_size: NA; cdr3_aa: ASSLAGGGDTQY
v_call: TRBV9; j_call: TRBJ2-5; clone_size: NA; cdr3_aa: ASSLGLQETQY
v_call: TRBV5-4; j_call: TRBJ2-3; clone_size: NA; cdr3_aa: ASSSHTRLLGTDTQY
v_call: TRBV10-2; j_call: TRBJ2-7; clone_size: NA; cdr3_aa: ASSRRTGAYEQY
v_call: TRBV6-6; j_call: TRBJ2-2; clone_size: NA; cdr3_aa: ASSYPSGQGTGELF
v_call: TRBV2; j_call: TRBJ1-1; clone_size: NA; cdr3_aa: ASSEQGPLNTEAF
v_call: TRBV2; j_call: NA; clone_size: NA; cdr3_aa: ASSYLRDRRVEQY
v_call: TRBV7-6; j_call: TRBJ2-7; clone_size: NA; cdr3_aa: ASSPLPRTGVRYEQY
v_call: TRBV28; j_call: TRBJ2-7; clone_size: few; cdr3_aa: ASSFPGTEPYEQY
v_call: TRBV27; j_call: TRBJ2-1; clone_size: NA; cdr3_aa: ASSLTGAAFLEQF